Given below is one TCR beta chain in context. CDR3 length: 13 amino acids. Trimming took off 3 bases at V and 6 bases at J, with 9 bases between the two ends. Germline loops: CDR1 SGHTA, CDR2 FQGNSA. This record comes from a study of blood T cell repertoires in COVID-19. Study summary: PBMCs, B-cell-depleted T cells, or T cells were the source of the cDNA or gDNA that made up the material.

In the study's own analysis: Scientists estimated how many nucleated cells there were by amplifying reference gene primers. Generated by immunoSEQ multiplex PCR, the TCRdb table keeps only in-frame clones and is missing some. From that table come the V and J calls and clone size; the DNA was used to work out D and trimming. This sample carries about 48,000 clones, 75% to 90% of them seen once, and the ten largest clones take around 53%. The V and J genes are TRBV7-2 and TRBJ2-1; possible D gene TRBD2, 5 bases. The sequence came from a man between 65 and 85 years old with acute or convalescent COVID-19. Sequenced: peripheral blood. For the CDR3, the DNA is TGTGCCAGCAGCTTCCGGGAAGCCAATGAGCAGTTCTTC. It specifies CASSFREANEQFF.